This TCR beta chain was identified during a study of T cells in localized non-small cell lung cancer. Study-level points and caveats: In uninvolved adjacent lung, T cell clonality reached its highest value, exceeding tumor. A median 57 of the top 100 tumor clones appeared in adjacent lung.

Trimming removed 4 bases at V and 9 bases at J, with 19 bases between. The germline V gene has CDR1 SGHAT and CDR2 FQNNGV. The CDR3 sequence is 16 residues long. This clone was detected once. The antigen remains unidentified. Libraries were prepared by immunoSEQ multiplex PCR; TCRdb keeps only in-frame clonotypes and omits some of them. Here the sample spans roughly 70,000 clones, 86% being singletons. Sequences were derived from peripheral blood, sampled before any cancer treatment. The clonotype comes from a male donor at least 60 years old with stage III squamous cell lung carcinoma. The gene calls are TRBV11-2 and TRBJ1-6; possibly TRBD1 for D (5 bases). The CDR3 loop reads CASSSSAGLMASPLHF. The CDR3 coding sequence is TGTGCCAGCAGCTCGAGTGCAGGGCTTATGGCTTCACCCCTCCACTTT.